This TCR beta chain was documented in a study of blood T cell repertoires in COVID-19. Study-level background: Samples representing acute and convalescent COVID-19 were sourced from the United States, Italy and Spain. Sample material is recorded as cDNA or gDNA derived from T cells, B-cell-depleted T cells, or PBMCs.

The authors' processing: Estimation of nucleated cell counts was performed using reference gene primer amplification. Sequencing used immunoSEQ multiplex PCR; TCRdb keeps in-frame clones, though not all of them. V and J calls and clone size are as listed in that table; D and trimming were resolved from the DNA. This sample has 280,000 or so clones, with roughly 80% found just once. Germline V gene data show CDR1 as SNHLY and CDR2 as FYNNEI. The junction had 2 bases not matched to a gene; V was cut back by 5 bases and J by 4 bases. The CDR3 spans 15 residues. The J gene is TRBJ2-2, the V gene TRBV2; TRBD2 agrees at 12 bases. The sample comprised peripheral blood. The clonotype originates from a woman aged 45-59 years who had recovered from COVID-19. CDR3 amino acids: CASSPGLAGTGELFF. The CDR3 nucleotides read TGTGCCAGCAGTCCGGGACTAGCGGGCACCGGGGAGCTGTTTTTT. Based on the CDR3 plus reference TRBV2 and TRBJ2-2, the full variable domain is EPEVTQTPSHQVTQMGQEVILRCVPISNHLYFYWYRQILGQKVEFLVSFYNNEISEKSEIFDDQFSVERPDGSNFTLKIRSTKLEDSAMYFCASSPGLAGTGELFFGEGSRLTVL.